This T cell receptor beta chain was sequenced for a study of CD8+ T cells in alopecia areata. General observations from the study: Scalp sample sequencing also detects resident alphabeta T cells of normal skin. The study found higher clonality in lesional than normal scalp, especially in alopecia totalis/universalis.

In alopecia areata patients, both lesional scalp punch biopsies and peripheral blood were collected. The researchers isolated CD4+ and CD8+ T cells from PBMCs by sorting. This clone occurred a few times. The antigen is unknown. TCR sequencing used cDNA made by reverse transcription of extracted RNA. Method: immunoSEQ multiplex PCR; TCRdb's copy keeps in-frame clones and lacks some. The sample lists 20,000 to 30,000 clones, around 53% seen once, with around 30% in the top ten. Germline V CDR1 and CDR2: SQVTM, ANQGSEA. This CDR3 region has 16 residues. The V segment lost 1 base and the J segment 1 base; nucleotides outside the gene matches: 3.

The specimen sequenced was NKG2D-high CD8+ T cells sorted from blood. This TCR was recovered from a human donor with alopecia areata. This rearrangement joins TRBV29-1 to TRBJ2-1, with 11 bases that match TRBD2. The CDR3 is CSVEGGTSGSYNEQFF. The CDR3 nucleotides are TGCAGCGTTGAAGGAGGGACTAGCGGATCCTACAATGAGCAGTTCTTC.